The 27 T cell receptor beta chains in this list originate from one sample, sequenced in a study of cytomegalovirus exposure and HLA in healthy donors. The PCR contained 60 Vbeta and 13 Jbeta primers. Data came from immunoSEQ multiplex PCR; TCRdb stores just in-frame clones and leaves some out. The sample lists around 150,000 clones; about 68% were seen once. The source material was PBMCs. Every receptor here comes from a human donor in good health.

This chain joins TRBV29-1 and TRBJ1-3; TRBD1 matches 7 bases. This CDR3 spans 13 amino acids. After removal of 7 bases from V and 4 bases from J, the junction contained 7 bases not matched to a gene. Germline values: CDR1 SQVTM, CDR2 ANQGSEA. The CDR3 DNA reads as TGCAGCGGCGGTCAGGGGGGAGGAAACACCATATATTTT. Amino acid sequence: CSGGQGGGNTIYF.

J is TRBJ2-1 and V is TRBV7-2, with 11 positions matching TRBD2. V trimming: 5 bases; J trimming: 8 bases; junction bases outside the gene matches: 5. In germline, CDR1 is SGHTA, CDR2 FQGNSA. This CDR3 contains 14 residues. CDR3 in amino acids: CASSVELAGDEQFF. Here the CDR3 DNA reads TGTGCCAGCAGCGTAGAACTAGCGGGAGATGAGCAGTTCTTC.

This clone has only a few counts. The chain recombines TRBV28 with TRBJ1-5; a possible D gene is TRBD1 (6 bases). The CDR3 loop spans 15 amino acids. V lost 6 bases, J lost 0 bases, and 12 bases lay in between. Germline-derived CDR1 and CDR2 are MDHEN and SYDVKM. CDR3 DNA sequence: TGTGCCAGCAGCCCCAGGACAGATAGCAATCAGCCCCAGCATTTT. Translated: CASSPRTDSNQPQHF.

This chain uses TRBV2 with TRBJ2-6; D gene ambiguous. Trimming removed 6 bases from V and 0 bases from J, with 9 bases in between. This CDR3 contains 15 residues. Germline CDR1 SNHLY, CDR2 FYNNEI. This CDR3 reads CASRSQSSGANVLTF. CDR3 nucleotides: TGTGCCAGCAGATCACAGTCCTCTGGGGCCAACGTCCTGACTTTC.

This clone was counted a few times. The rearrangement links TRBV7-9 to TRBJ2-1; 8 nucleotides agree with TRBD2. CDR1 SEHNR and CDR2 FQNEAQ come from the germline V gene (reference sequence). Trimming at V came to 5 bases and at J to 8 bases, leaving 17 bases not matched to a gene. The CDR3 length is 17 residues. CDR3 DNA: TGTGCCAGCAGCCTCGAGCGGGAGTCCCTTCGGGGCGATGAGCAGTTCTTC. This encodes CASSLERESLRGDEQFF.

This chain links TRBV28 with TRBJ2-1; TRBD1 agrees at 7 bases. Germline V gives CDR1 MDHEN, CDR2 SYDVKM. The CDR3 contains 13 residues. J was trimmed by 9 bases and V by 4 bases; bases with no gene match: 6. CDR3 in DNA: TGTGCCAGCAGTTGGACAGGCTTTGGTGAGCAGTTCTTC. Translated, it gives CASSWTGFGEQFF.

This clone was seen more than once but under ten times. V usage is TRBV7-9 and J usage is TRBJ1-2; a weak D match, TRBD1 (5 bases). CDR3 size: 14 residues. CDR1 is SEHNR and CDR2 is FQNEAQ in the germline V gene (reference sequence). The germline V and J ends were trimmed by 2 bases and 4 bases, with 11 bases remaining between them. The CDR3 spells CASSLSGVIYGYTF. Written as DNA, the CDR3 is TGTGCCAGCAGCTTATCGGGGGTCATCTATGGCTACACCTTC.

This rearrangement joins TRBV11-2 to TRBJ1-1; 7 bases fit TRBD1. The CDR3 has 14 amino acids. The V segment lost 8 bases and the J segment 0 bases; nucleotides outside the gene matches: 6. The V gene's germline CDR1 is SGHAT and CDR2 FQNNGV. The CDR3 bases are TGTGCCAGCGCAAGACAGGGCCTGAACACTGAAGCTTTCTTT. It encodes CASARQGLNTEAFF.

This clone turned up a few times. The gene calls are TRBV7-6 and TRBJ1-1; 7 bases are shared with TRBD1. Trimming cost V 4 bases and J 1 base; bases outside gene matches: 9. The CDR3 runs to 16 residues. Germline CDR1 reads SGHVS; CDR2 reads FNYEAQ. The CDR3 loop is CASSYRYRGPNTEAFF. CDR3 bases: TGTGCCAGCAGCTACCGGTATAGGGGGCCGAACACTGAAGCTTTCTTT.

The chain couples TRBV7-9 to TRBJ2-5; 7 nucleotides line up with TRBD2. The CDR3 runs to 13 residues. Germline V gene data show CDR1 as SEHNR and CDR2 as FQNEAQ (reference sequence). V lost 5 bases, J lost 5 bases, and 5 bases stayed unmatched. CDR3 DNA: TGTGCCAGCAGCCCTGGGCGGGGGGAGACCCAGTACTTC. It codes for CASSPGRGETQYF. Drawing the rest from reference TRBV7-9 and TRBJ2-5, the complete variable domain is DTGVSQNPRHKITKRGQNVTFRCDPISEHNRLYWYRQTLGQGPEFLTYFQNEAQLEKSRLLSDRFSAERPKGSFSTLEIQRTEQGDSAMYLCASSPGRGETQYFGPGTRLLVL.

This clone has only one observation. The rearrangement uses TRBV11-3 and TRBJ1-1, with D hard to call. CDR3 size: 12 residues. Trimming took off 6 bases at V and 1 base at J, with 6 bases between the two ends. The germline gives CDR1 SGHNT, CDR2 YENEEA. The CDR3 bases are TGTGCCAGCAGTACAGAGAACACTGAAGCTTTCTTT. Translating it yields CASSTENTEAFF.

V and J are TRBV28 and TRBJ2-7; 10 nucleotides match TRBD2. Germline V lookup: CDR1 MDHEN, CDR2 SYDVKM. The CDR3 spans 14 residues. V dropped 6 bases and J dropped 2; count of bases not matched to a gene: 4. CDR3 sequence reads: CASSPLAGAYEQYF. As DNA, the CDR3 is TGTGCCAGCAGCCCCCTAGCGGGAGCCTACGAGCAGTACTTC.

In its sample, this clone was seen a few times. The CDR3 spells CASTRSGWSNQPQHF. The CDR3 region has the DNA TGTGCCAGCACCAGAAGTGGTTGGAGCAATCAGCCCCAGCATTTT. V gene TRBV21-1 combines with J gene TRBJ1-5; the table's TRBD1 call for D was not verified on the DNA. TRBV21-1 is assigned pseudogene status. The CDR3 runs to 15 residues.

A few counts support this clone. V and J are TRBV15 and TRBJ2-7, with 8 bases that match TRBD2. The CDR3 sequence is 15 residues long. Germline V gives CDR1 LNHNV, CDR2 YYDKDF (reference sequence). Trimming cost V 1 base and J 4 bases; bases outside gene matches: 6. The chain's CDR3 is CATSRGGASGYEQYF. The CDR3, as DNA: TGTGCCACCAGCAGAGGGGGAGCTAGCGGGTACGAGCAGTACTTC.

This clone has a handful of counts. This chain uses TRBV28 with TRBJ2-7; possibly TRBD1 for D (5 bases). CDR3 length: 14 amino acids. Germline V gene lookup returns CDR1 MDHEN and CDR2 SYDVKM. Trimming stripped 10 bases from V and 3 bases from J, with 19 bases between. CDR3 region: CATMDEQGRYEQYF. CDR3 in DNA: TGTGCCACCATGGATGAGCAGGGTCGCTACGAGCAGTACTTC. The variable domain in full, with the rest retrieved from reference TRBV28 and TRBJ2-7, is DVKVTQSSRYLVKRTGEKVFLECVQDMDHENMFWYRQDPGLGLRLIYFSYDVKMKEKGDIPEGYSVSREKKERFSLILESASTNQTSMYLCATMDEQGRYEQYFGPGTRLTVT.

CDR3 protein: CASSPVPGELFF. For the CDR3, the DNA is TGTGCCAGCAGTCCCGTCCCCGGGGAGCTGTTTTTT. This chain links TRBV28 with TRBJ2-2; no definite D call. Looked up from germline, CDR1 is MDHEN and CDR2 is SYDVKM. CDR3 length: 12 residues. Trimming pared 5 bases from V and 6 bases from J, leaving 7 bases between.

The V and J genes are TRBV5-6 and TRBJ2-5, with D unresolved. The J call may be incorrect, as the DNA end agrees better with TRBJ2-7. CDR3 length equals 12 residues. CDR1 is SGHDT, CDR2 YYEEEE, per germline. The CDR3 DNA reads as TGTGCCAGCAGCTTCGCGACTGGCGAGCAGTACTTC. Its protein product is CASSFATGEQYF.

This CDR3 reads CASSRTGVGANVLTF. The CDR3 region has the DNA TGTGCCAGCAGCAGGACAGGGGTCGGGGCCAACGTCCTGACTTTC. The rearrangement uses TRBV2 and TRBJ2-6, with 9 bases identical to TRBD1. Trimming removed 6 bases from V and 4 bases from J; junction bases left unmatched: 4. CDR1 and CDR2 (germline): SNHLY, FYNNEI. The CDR3 sequence is 15 residues long.

V and J are TRBV29-1 and TRBJ1-5; the D is unclear. Germline CDR1 is SQVTM and CDR2 is ANQGSEA. The V end was cut by 1 base, the J end by 4 bases, with 11 bases between. The CDR3 is made up of 14 amino acids. The CDR3, as DNA: TGCAGCGTTGAAGTCCAGGATGGGAATCAGCCCCAGCATTTT. Protein sequence: CSVEVQDGNQPQHF.

The rearrangement links TRBV18 to TRBJ2-7, with unresolved D. The germline V gene encodes CDR1 KGHSH and CDR2 LQKENI. With 4 bases removed from V and 2 bases from J, the gap between germline ends came to 12 bases. There are 14 residues in the CDR3. The CDR3 coding sequence is TGTGCCAGCTCACGCCCAGGTCCCCCCTACGAGCAGTACTTC. Protein product: CASSRPGPPYEQYF.

This clone was detected only a few times. The rearrangement joins TRBV7-9 to TRBJ2-2; possible D gene TRBD1, 5 bases. The CDR3 has 13 residues. Trimming removed 0 bases from V and 6 bases from J, with 5 bases in between. Germline V gene lookup returns CDR1 SEHNR and CDR2 FQNEAQ (reference sequence). The CDR3 bases are TGTGCCAGCAGCTTAGCAGGGGCCGGGGAGCTGTTTTTT. Protein: CASSLAGAGELFF.

The chain combines TRBV18 with TRBJ2-2; a possible D gene is TRBD1 (6 bases). With 5 bases removed from V and 5 bases from J, the gap between germline ends came to 15 bases. The V gene's germline CDR1 is KGHSH and CDR2 LQKENI. The CDR3 spans 15 residues. The CDR3 DNA is TGTGCCAGCTCATCCACCGGGACACCAACCGGGGAGCTGTTTTTT. It encodes CASSSTGTPTGELFF.

The chain has TRBV2 and TRBJ1-5; 10 positions agree with TRBD1. Germline assignment: CDR1 SNHLY and CDR2 FYNNEI. The CDR3 is 15 residues long. V shed 9 bases, J shed 6 bases, and the junction held 11 bases outside the gene matches. CDR3 in amino acids: CASALGTGDGQPQHF. Written as DNA, the CDR3 is TGTGCCAGTGCCCTGGGGACAGGGGACGGTCAGCCCCAGCATTTT.

V usage is TRBV19 and J usage is TRBJ2-1, with D possibly TRBD2 on 6 matching bases. The CDR3 length is 11 residues. Germline V lookup: CDR1 LNHDA, CDR2 SQIVND (reference sequence). The V end was cut by 0 bases, the J end by 12 bases, with 6 bases between. CDR3 nucleotides: TGTGCCAGTAGTATAGAGGGAGGGCAGTTCTTC. Its translation is CASSIEGGQFF. Full variable domain (rest looked up from reference TRBV19 and TRBJ2-1): DGGITQSPKYLFRKEGQNVTLSCEQNLNHDAMYWYRQDPGQGLRLIYYSQIVNDFQKGDIAEGYSVSREKKESFPLTVTSAQKNPTAFYLCASSIEGGQFFGPGTRLTVL.

The chain has TRBV23-1 and TRBJ1-2; TRBD1 is a possible D gene (5 bases). TRBV23-1 counts as an open reading frame of uncertain function. The V and J ends lost 7 bases and 0 bases respectively, with 18 bases between them. The CDR3 is 16 residues long. The CDR3 here is CASTFLRGGTNYGYTF. CDR3 bases: TGCGCCAGCACCTTCCTTAGGGGAGGTACTAACTATGGCTACACCTTC.

This CDR3 is CASSSTGVEKLFF. CDR3 DNA: TGCGCCAGCAGCTCGACAGGGGTTGAAAAACTGTTTTTT. The chain couples TRBV5-1 to TRBJ1-4; TRBD1 matches at 8 bases. The ends lost 3 bases at V and 7 bases at J; junction bases unmatched: 2. This CDR3 comprises 13 residues. The germline gives CDR1 SGHRS, CDR2 YFSETQ.

This clone was picked up a small number of times. The genes are TRBV11-2 and TRBJ2-2; D uncertain. The CDR3 has 15 amino acids. V lost 5 bases to trimming and J lost 1 base, with 11 bases between them. Germline lookup yields CDR1 SGHAT and CDR2 FQNNGV. The CDR3 DNA sequence: TGTGCCAGCAGCAGCTTAGAATTGAACACCGGGGAGCTGTTTTTT. Protein: CASSSLELNTGELFF.